The 20 T cell receptor beta chains reported below all come from one sample, sequenced in a study of blood T cell repertoires in COVID-19. The assay was immunoSEQ multiplex PCR, and TCRdb's table has in-frame clones only and misses some. The sample lists fewer than 65,000 clones; approximately 90% were seen once. Specimen: peripheral blood. These receptors came from a man aged 45-65 years with acute or convalescent COVID-19.

The J gene is TRBJ1-2, the V gene TRBV25-1, with a tentative D call TRBD1 (5 bases). V was trimmed by 4 bases and J by 1 base, leaving 19 bases between them. The CDR3 totals 17 residues. Germline V CDR1 and CDR2: MGHDK, SYGVNS. CDR3 protein: CASSGRERGIINYGYTF. The CDR3 DNA follows: TGTGCCAGCAGTGGCAGGGAAAGGGGCATTATTAACTATGGCTACACCTTC.

This chain joins TRBV5-6 and TRBJ1-5; no clear D. Deletions cut 2 bases from V and 4 bases from J, with 7 bases between. Germline-derived CDR1 and CDR2 are SGHDT and YYEEEE. The CDR3 covers 13 residues. The CDR3 here is CASSFTANQPQHF. The CDR3 coding sequence is TGTGCCAGCAGCTTTACAGCTAATCAGCCCCAGCATTTT.

This chain joins TRBV19 and TRBJ2-4; maybe TRBD2 (6 bases). Germline-derived CDR1 and CDR2 are LNHDA and SQIVND (reference sequence). The CDR3 length is 18 residues. V was shortened by 3 bases and J by 3 bases, with 21 bases between the two germline ends. This CDR3 reads CASSILPPRAGGKNIQYF. The CDR3 coding sequence is TGTGCCAGTAGTATTCTTCCGCCACGGGCCGGGGGCAAAAACATTCAGTACTTC.

V is TRBV18 and J is TRBJ2-3; 14 nucleotides line up with TRBD2. V trimming: 0 bases; J trimming: 1 base; junction bases outside the gene matches: 0. This CDR3 region has 17 residues. Per the germline V gene, CDR1 is KGHSH and CDR2 is LQKENI. In DNA form, the CDR3 reads TGTGCCAGCTCACCACCGGGACTAGCGGGGGGCACAGATACGCAGTATTTT. Translated, it gives CASSPPGLAGGTDTQYF.

The chain employs TRBV24-1 and TRBJ1-5; 12 bases are a match to TRBD1. The CDR3 spans 19 residues. Germline values: CDR1 KGHDR, CDR2 SFDVKD. After removal of 1 base from V and 1 base from J, the junction contained 7 bases not matched to a gene. The CDR3 DNA sequence: TGTGCCACCAGTGATTTAAGGGACAGGGGGCGGTCGAGCAATCAGCCCCAGCATTTT. It encodes CATSDLRDRGRSSNQPQHF.

J is TRBJ1-4 and V is TRBV6-6; 10 bases match TRBD1. Germline V CDR1 and CDR2: MNHNY, SVGAGI (reference sequence). CDR3 length: 15 residues. The V segment lost 3 bases and the J segment 7 bases; nucleotides outside the gene matches: 5. The CDR3 coding sequence is TGTGCCAGCAGTTATGAGACAGGGGGCGTTGAAAAACTGTTTTTT. This codes for CASSYETGGVEKLFF.

The chain couples TRBV5-1 to TRBJ1-2; tentatively, D is TRBD1 (6 bases). Trimming left V 1 base short and J 2 bases short, with 12 bases between. The CDR3 length is 15 residues. CDR1 is SGHRS and CDR2 is YFSETQ in the germline V gene. The CDR3 bases are TGCGCCAGCAGCTTGAGCGGGACAACCAACTATGGCTACACCTTC. It encodes CASSLSGTTNYGYTF.

The chain carries TRBV14 and TRBJ1-2; 10 bases align to TRBD1. Trimming took 5 bases from V and 8 from J; bases not matched to a gene: 5. Germline CDR1 and CDR2: SGHDN and FVKESK. This CDR3 has 13 amino acids. For the CDR3, the DNA is TGTGCCAGCAGCTTCCGGACAGGGGGAGGCTACACCTTC. Translation gives CASSFRTGGGYTF.

The count of this clone is one. The chain joins TRBV4-1 to TRBJ2-5, with D possibly TRBD2 on 7 matching bases. The CDR3 has 16 residues. Germline CDR1 is MGHRA and CDR2 is YSYEKL. Trimming pared 4 bases from V and 1 base from J, leaving 16 bases between. This CDR3 is CASSLRGAIPQETQYF. CDR3 coding DNA: TGCGCCAGCAGCCTACGGGGGGCGATCCCCCAAGAGACCCAGTACTTC.

The chain uses TRBV9 and TRBJ2-3, with D uncertain. V dropped 3 bases and J dropped 2 bases, with 10 bases sitting between them. Germline CDR1 SGDLS, CDR2 YYNGEE. This CDR3 is 14 amino acids long. The CDR3 DNA reads TGTGCCAGCAGCGCAAGAGCCTCCACAGATACGCAGTATTTT. Its translation is CASSARASTDTQYF. Full variable domain (remainder filled in from reference TRBV9 and TRBJ2-3): DSGVTQTPKHLITATGQRVTLRCSPRSGDLSVYWYQQSLDQGLQFLIQYYNGEERAKGNILERFSAQQFPDLHSELNLSSLELGDSALYFCASSARASTDTQYFGPGTRLTVL.

This rearrangement joins TRBV7-3 to TRBJ2-3, with 7 bases aligning to TRBD1. This CDR3 has 17 residues. In germline, CDR1 is SGHTA, CDR2 FQGTGA. Trimming cost V 0 bases and J 0 bases; bases outside gene matches: 6. Here the CDR3 reads CASSLTGTVKSTDTQYF. CDR3 in DNA: TGTGCCAGCAGCTTAACGGGGACAGTAAAAAGCACAGATACGCAGTATTTT. Using reference TRBV7-3 and TRBJ2-3 for the parts outside the CDR3, the full variable domain is GAGVSQTPSNKVTEKGKYVELRCDPISGHTALYWYRQSLGQGPEFLIYFQGTGAADDSGLPNDRFFAVRPEGSVSTLKIQRTERGDSAVYLCASSLTGTVKSTDTQYFGPGTRLTVL.

This chain connects TRBV7-9 to TRBJ2-5, with TRBD1 identical over 9 bases. The junction had 5 bases not matched to a gene; V was cut back by 1 base and J by 5 bases. The germline V gene encodes CDR1 SEHNR and CDR2 FQNEAQ (reference sequence). CDR3 length equals 15 residues. As DNA, the CDR3 is TGTGCCAGCAGCTTAGGAGGGACAGGGACGGAGACCCAGTACTTC. Translating it yields CASSLGGTGTETQYF.

The chain has TRBV5-5 and TRBJ2-1, with 7 positions matching TRBD1. The length of the CDR3 is 15 residues. From germline, CDR1 is SGHKS and CDR2 YYEKEE (reference sequence). The ends lost 0 bases at V and 3 bases at J; junction bases unmatched: 3. CDR3 protein: CASSLGTGNYNEQFF. In DNA, the CDR3 is TGTGCCAGCAGCTTGGGGACAGGTAACTACAATGAGCAGTTCTTC.

J is TRBJ2-1 and V is TRBV6-6; 14 nucleotides line up with TRBD2. V lost 5 bases and J lost 14; bases outside the gene matches: 11. Germline CDR1 and CDR2: MNHNY and SVGAGI (reference sequence). The CDR3 has 15 amino acids. In DNA form, the CDR3 reads TGTGCCAGCAGTGCCGGGACTAGCGGGGGCCCCCCCGAGTTCTTC. Translated: CASSAGTSGGPPEFF.

V and J are TRBV29-1 and TRBJ2-5; 9 positions match TRBD1. The germline V gene has CDR1 SQVTM and CDR2 ANQGSEA. V shed 5 bases, J shed 7 bases, and the junction held 17 bases outside the gene matches. This CDR3 is 16 amino acids long. The CDR3 here is CSVIGTGNGLGMTQYF. Written as DNA, the CDR3 is TGCAGCGTTATTGGGACAGGGAACGGGCTTGGGATGACCCAGTACTTC.

The rearrangement links TRBV7-3 to TRBJ2-1, with 9 bases matching TRBD1. J gave up 9 bases and V 5 bases, and 8 bases lay outside the gene matches. The length of the CDR3 is 14 residues. CDR1 and CDR2 (germline): SGHTA, FQGTGA. CDR3 bases: TGTGCCAGCAGCGGAGGGACAGGGAGCATTGAGCAGTTCTTC. Protein sequence: CASSGGTGSIEQFF.

The chain couples TRBV24-1 to TRBJ2-5; 12 bases are shared with TRBD1. The V gene's germline CDR1 is KGHDR and CDR2 SFDVKD. The CDR3 is 17 amino acids. The junction had 10 bases not matched to a gene; V was cut back by 4 bases and J by 5 bases. The CDR3 spells CATSEAGTGGSRETQYF. The CDR3, as DNA: TGTGCCACCAGTGAGGCCGGGACAGGGGGCTCCAGGGAGACCCAGTACTTC.

J is TRBJ2-7 and V is TRBV6-5, with TRBD1 matching over 8 bases. Germline V gene data show CDR1 as MNHEY and CDR2 as SVGAGI. V lost 6 bases to trimming and J lost 3 bases; unmatched junction nucleotides: 7. This CDR3 has 14 residues. CDR3 amino acids: CASRGNRGSYEQYF. Written as DNA, the CDR3 is TGTGCCAGCAGGGGAAACAGGGGGAGCTACGAGCAGTACTTC.

The chain links TRBV7-8 to TRBJ2-7; 8 positions match TRBD1. The CDR3 length is 15 residues. V gave up 5 bases and J gave up 0 bases; unmatched junction bases: 6. Germline lookup yields CDR1 SGHVS and CDR2 FQNEAQ. The CDR3 DNA sequence: TGTGCCAGCAGCGAACAGGGGGGAAGCTCCTACGAGCAGTACTTC. It is translated as CASSEQGGSSYEQYF.

The chain joins TRBV7-3 to TRBJ2-1; D call uncertain. The V and J ends lost 4 bases and 9 bases respectively, with 13 bases between them. Germline lookup yields CDR1 SGHTA and CDR2 FQGTGA. This CDR3 has 13 residues. For the CDR3, the DNA is TGTGCCAGCAGCTCCTTTCTTGCGGCTGAGCAGTTCTTC. Its translation is CASSSFLAAEQFF.